This TCR beta chain was recovered during a study of cytomegalovirus exposure and HLA in healthy donors. The primer mix had 60 Vbeta and 13 Jbeta primers. TCRdb keeps only in-frame clones here, not all; method: immunoSEQ multiplex PCR. In the table there are about 180,000 clones, 76% of which are singletons. Donors were nominally healthy when sampled, though unrecorded immune exposures were likely. Germline trimming cut 5 bases from V and 5 bases from J; bases unmatched to any gene: 6. This CDR3 comprises 14 residues. CDR1 and CDR2 from the germline V gene are SGHNT and YENEEA. This chain links TRBV11-3 with TRBJ1-1, with TRBD1 matching over 9 bases. This clonotype originated in a woman in her twenties or thirties in good health and CMV-seropositive. Specimen: PBMCs. The CDR3 DNA reads as TGTGCCAGCAGCCCTGGGACAGGGCGGACTGAAGCTTTCTTT. Translation: CASSPGTGRTEAFF.